These 18 T cell receptor beta chains were all obtained from the same sample, sequenced in a study of cytomegalovirus exposure and HLA in healthy donors (dated by TCRdb to 2015 to 2018). Library prep was done by the immunoSEQ multiplex PCR assay. For the multiplex PCR, a mixture combining 60 forward primers for TCR Vbeta segments and 13 reverse primers for TCR Jbeta segments was used. In its TCRdb copy, this immuneACCESS table keeps in-frame sequences only and misses some clones. Where compared with another copy, unresolved V genes explain less than half of these, and the others have no known cause. Counted in this sample were some 170,000 clones; around 80% of them appeared once. The ten most abundant clones make up about 9.9% of the sample. The sequenced material came from PBMCs. These receptors were collected from a man in his late teens or twenties in good health and CMV-seropositive.

The table lists this clone with a few counts. The chain couples TRBV4-3 to TRBJ2-7; 12 positions match TRBD2. The CDR3 is made up of 15 amino acids. Germline loops: CDR1 LGHNA, CDR2 YSLEER. Trimming cost V 3 bases and J 1 base; bases outside gene matches: 1. The DNA for the CDR3 is TGCGCCAGCAGCCACACTAGCGGGGGGTCCTACGAGCAGTACTTC. Protein product: CASSHTSGGSYEQYF.

This sequence joins TRBV5-1 and TRBJ2-1, with D maybe TRBD2 (5 bases). The ends were cut back, 2 bases at V and 0 bases at J, with 9 bases in the middle. The CDR3 is 15 residues long. Germline V gene sequence: CDR1 SGHRS, CDR2 YFSETQ. CDR3 sequence reads: CASSFTGNSYNEQFF. The CDR3 DNA follows: TGCGCCAGCAGCTTCACGGGGAACTCCTACAATGAGCAGTTCTTC.

The genes are TRBV4-3 and TRBJ2-2; unclear D gene. The CDR3 sequence is 16 residues long. Trimming shortened V by 0 bases and J by 3 bases, and 11 bases separated the two germline ends. Looked up from germline, CDR1 is LGHNA and CDR2 is YSLEER. The CDR3 protein is CASSQDAYPDTGELFF. The CDR3 bases are TGCGCCAGCAGCCAAGACGCGTACCCTGACACCGGGGAGCTGTTTTTT.

In this sample, this clone turned up a few times. The chain recombines TRBV19 with TRBJ2-5, with D possibly being TRBD2 (6 bases). Germline V gene lookup returns CDR1 LNHDA and CDR2 SQIVND (reference sequence). The CDR3 contains 14 residues. Trimming removed 5 bases at V and 2 bases at J, with 12 bases between. As DNA, the CDR3 is TGTGCCAGTAGTTGGGGGAGGAGACAAGAGACCCAGTACTTC. Amino acid sequence: CASSWGRRQETQYF.

This clone has just one count. The J gene is TRBJ2-5, the V gene TRBV4-1; 10 bases are a match to TRBD1. The V gene end was trimmed by 0 bases and the J gene end by 5 bases; junction bases not matched to a gene: 3. Per the germline V gene, CDR1 is MGHRA and CDR2 is YSYEKL. The CDR3 consists of 15 residues. DNA for the CDR3: TGCGCCAGCAGCCAAGAGACAGGGGGCTTGGAGACCCAGTACTTC. Translated, it gives CASSQETGGLETQYF.

This chain links TRBV30 with TRBJ2-5; D is perhaps TRBD2 (6 bases). The tail of the sequence fits TRBJ2-7 better, so the J call may be wrong. CDR3 size: 12 residues. Germline values: CDR1 GTSNPN, CDR2 SVGIG (reference sequence). The CDR3 loop is CAWKAGNYEQYF. The CDR3 DNA sequence: TGTGCCTGGAAGGCGGGGAATTACGAGCAGTACTTC.

The J gene is TRBJ2-5, the V gene TRBV5-8; D uncertain. This CDR3 spans 14 amino acids. V shed 0 bases and J shed 1 base, with 7 bases lying between them. CDR1 is SGHTS, CDR2 YDEGEE, per germline. Here the CDR3 DNA reads TGTGCCAGCAGCTTGGGCCAGCGCCAAGAGACCCAGTACTTC. Translation: CASSLGQRQETQYF.

The chain carries TRBV4-3 and TRBJ2-3; 9 nucleotides align to TRBD2. CDR3 length equals 15 residues. Germline CDR1 is LGHNA and CDR2 is YSLEER. V lost 4 bases, J lost 6 bases, and 8 bases stayed unmatched. Written as DNA, the CDR3 is TGCGCCAGCAGCCCCGGCGCGGGGGGGCAGGATACGCAGTATTTT. Translation: CASSPGAGGQDTQYF.

The chain uses TRBV27 and TRBJ2-7, with 8 positions matching TRBD1. Germline lookup yields CDR1 MNHEY and CDR2 SMNVEV (reference sequence). The length of the CDR3 is 16 residues. Germline trimming cut 4 bases from V and 3 bases from J; bases unmatched to any gene: 11. The CDR3 DNA follows: TGTGCCAGCAGTTCTCCAGGGGGCGGCCGGTTCTACGAGCAGTACTTC. This sequence encodes CASSSPGGGRFYEQYF.

This rearrangement joins TRBV11-3 to TRBJ1-1; the D is unclear. The V end was cut by 4 bases, the J end by 8 bases, with 11 bases between. Germline loops: CDR1 SGHNT, CDR2 YENEEA. This CDR3 comprises 12 residues. CDR3 nucleotides: TGTGCCAGCAGCTACGAAGGAGAAGAAGCTTTCTTT. Translating it yields CASSYEGEEAFF.

The gene calls are TRBV5-4 and TRBJ2-7; 8 bases align to TRBD1. The germline V gene encodes CDR1 SGHNT and CDR2 YYREEE (reference sequence). CDR3 length equals 15 residues. J gave up 0 bases and V 4 bases, and 6 bases lay outside the gene matches. The CDR3 DNA reads TGTGCCAGCAGCCCGGACAGGGCGAGCTCCTACGAGCAGTACTTC. Translating gives CASSPDRASSYEQYF.

This clone was detected only a few times. The chain has TRBV9 and TRBJ2-3; 9 bases line up with TRBD2. The germline V gene has CDR1 SGDLS and CDR2 YYNGEE. Trimming cost V 0 bases and J 4 bases; bases outside gene matches: 6. CDR3 length: 16 amino acids. The chain's CDR3 is CASSVGRGGLSDTQYF. The DNA of the CDR3 is TGTGCCAGCAGCGTAGGGCGGGGGGGCCTCTCAGATACGCAGTATTTT.

The chain carries TRBV7-2 and TRBJ1-5, with unresolved D. V gave up 3 bases and J gave up 3 bases, with 6 bases separating them. The CDR3 sequence is 13 residues long. CDR1 and CDR2 from the germline V gene are SGHTA and FQGNSA. CDR3 DNA sequence: TGTGCCAGCAGCTTGGAGATCAATCAGCCCCAGCATTTT. Its protein is CASSLEINQPQHF. Filled out from reference TRBV7-2 and TRBJ1-5, the complete variable domain reads GAGVSQSPSNKVTEKGKDVELRCDPISGHTALYWYRQSLGQGLEFLIYFQGNSAPDKSGLPSDRFSAERTGGSVSTLTIQRTQQEDSAVYLCASSLEINQPQHFGDGTRLSIL.

This clone was picked up one time. V gene TRBV19 combines with J gene TRBJ2-1; 12 bases map to TRBD2. Germline CDR1 reads LNHDA; CDR2 reads SQIVND (reference sequence). The CDR3 is 14 residues long. V was clipped by 7 bases and J by 7 bases; unmatched bases: 5. The DNA of the CDR3 is TGTGCCAGTATGGCTACTAGCGGGAGGAATGAGCAGTTCTTC. Its protein is CASMATSGRNEQFF.

The chain carries TRBV7-6 and TRBJ2-7, with D possibly TRBD2 on 6 matching bases. Germline CDR1 SGHVS, CDR2 FNYEAQ. The CDR3 consists of 13 residues. V dropped 1 base and J dropped 2 bases, with 6 bases sitting between them. In DNA form, the CDR3 reads TGTGCCAGCAGCTTAGGGACTACCTACGAGCAGTACTTC. Translated, it gives CASSLGTTYEQYF.

The V gene is TRBV29-1, the J gene TRBJ2-3; 7 nucleotides agree with TRBD2. Per the germline V gene, CDR1 is SQVTM and CDR2 is ANQGSEA. Trimming took 4 bases from V and 4 from J; bases not matched to a gene: 5. The CDR3 is 13 residues long. DNA for the CDR3: TGCAGCGTTGCAGGGAGGGTGGCAGATACGCAGTATTTT. This codes for CSVAGRVADTQYF.

The rearrangement joins TRBV5-6 to TRBJ1-1; 8 bases fit TRBD1. Germline CDR1 SGHDT, CDR2 YYEEEE. CDR3 length: 17 residues. Trimming cost V 5 bases and J 1 base; bases outside gene matches: 13. This chain's CDR3 is CASRRGPGGEGNTEAFF. CDR3 bases: TGTGCCAGCAGACGGGGGCCAGGGGGCGAGGGGAACACTGAAGCTTTCTTT.

This sequence joins TRBV7-9 and TRBJ1-1; D possibly corresponds to TRBD1 (5 bases). The CDR3 runs 12 residues. Germline lookup yields CDR1 SEHNR and CDR2 FQNEAQ (reference sequence). V lost 5 bases, J lost 6 bases, and 10 bases lay in between. Written as DNA, the CDR3 is TGTGCCAGCAGCCAAGGGGTATCTGAAGCTTTCTTT. Translation: CASSQGVSEAFF.